The entry that follows covers one T cell receptor beta chain sequence. Its antigen is undetermined. With 60 Vbeta and 13 Jbeta primers, the PCR was carried out. TCRdb's copy holds only in-frame clones and misses some; the assay was immunoSEQ multiplex PCR. The table includes over 150,000 clones, approximately 72% detected once. This sample was taken from a study of cytomegalovirus exposure and HLA in healthy donors. The overall study: Inside one of the first data releases sat about 91 million unique TCRs taken from HLA-typed donors.

Study-level points and caveats: More clonal expansion characterized HLA-associated TCR beta chains than equally common others in a later analysis. The only immune exposure information that was available was CMV serostatus.

Donors likely had unrecorded immune exposures despite being nominally healthy when sampled. Germline V gives CDR1 SGHTS, CDR2 YDEGEE. This CDR3 comprises 13 residues. The V and J ends lost 1 base and 7 bases respectively, with 12 bases between them. Sequenced sample: PBMCs. The sequence was obtained from a man in his late teens or twenties in good health and CMV-seronegative. The chain recombines TRBV5-8 with TRBJ2-7, with D maybe TRBD2 (5 bases). The CDR3 loop is CASSLLEGMEQYF. The CDR3 region has the DNA TGTGCCAGCAGCTTGCTCGAGGGCATGGAGCAGTACTTC.